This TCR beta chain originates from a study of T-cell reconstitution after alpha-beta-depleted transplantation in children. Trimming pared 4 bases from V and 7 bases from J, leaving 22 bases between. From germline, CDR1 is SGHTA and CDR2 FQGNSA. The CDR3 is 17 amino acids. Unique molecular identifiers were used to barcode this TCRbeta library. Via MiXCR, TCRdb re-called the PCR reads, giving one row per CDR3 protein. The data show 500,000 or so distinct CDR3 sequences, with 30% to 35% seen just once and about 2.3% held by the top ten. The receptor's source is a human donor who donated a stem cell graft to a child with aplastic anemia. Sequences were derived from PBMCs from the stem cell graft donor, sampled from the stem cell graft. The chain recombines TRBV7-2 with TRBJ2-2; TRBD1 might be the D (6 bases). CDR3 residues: CASSSFTWTDGIGELFF. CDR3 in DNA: TGTGCCAGCAGCTCATTTACATGGACAGATGGCATCGGGGAGCTGTTTTTT.